The T cell receptor beta chain described here comes from a study of T cells in women clearing cervical HPV infection. Turning to the study itself: Controls gave blood once infection was undetectable; cases at lesion identification. Whole-study findings and limits: Combining TCR richness with V gene abundances gave roughly 0.84 AUC. Richness differences could reflect unmeasured T-cell content per sample.

Data came from immunoSEQ multiplex PCR; TCRdb stores just in-frame clones and leaves some out. Here the sample table reports about 36,000 clones. A remark on this clone: Its matching antigen is unknown. With the read ending 3 residues before the CDR3 end, the germline J gene is used to fill in that end.

From germline, CDR1 is SGHTA and CDR2 FQGTGA. The CDR3 runs 16 residues. The V gene lost 0 bases and the J gene lost 0 bases, with 6 bases spanning the gap. This TCR was recovered from a woman aged 18 to 75 with a cervical HPV16 infection that either progressed to CIN3+ or cleared (not recorded which). This sequence joins TRBV7-3 and TRBJ2-6; D is possibly TRBD1 (6 bases). Input material: blood buffy coat. CDR3 sequence reads: CASSLTGGSGANVLTF. Incomplete CDR3 DNA: TGTGCCAGCAGCTTAACAGGGGGCTCTGGGGCCAACGTC.